Sequencing of this T cell receptor beta chain was carried out in a study of blood T cell repertoires in COVID-19. Looking at the study overall: Acute-phase and convalescent COVID-19 samples originated in the United States, Italy and Spain.

Per the authors' pipeline: Reference gene primer amplification gave estimated nucleated cell counts. Sequencing was performed with immunoSEQ multiplex PCR; in TCRdb, only in-frame clones are kept and a portion is missing. That table furnishes V, J and clone size, whereas the DNA furnished D and trimming. The table includes about 42,000 clones, about 86% detected once. CDR1 and CDR2 from the germline V gene are LGHNA and YNFKEQ. This CDR3 is built from 13 residues. The V end was cut by 3 bases, the J end by 6 bases, with 11 bases between. This rearrangement joins TRBV4-2 to TRBJ1-2; D gene unclear. Material: peripheral blood. The receptor was isolated from a man aged 65 to 85 with acute or convalescent COVID-19. The CDR3 protein is CASSQGRENGYTF. Written as DNA, the CDR3 is TGTGCCAGCAGCCAGGGGAGGGAGAATGGCTACACCTTC.